This TCR beta chain is from a study of cytomegalovirus exposure and HLA in healthy donors. Overall study results and limits: It was fewer than 200 TCR beta chains that were listed as cytomegalovirus-associated. In vitro data verified a few CMV-associated chains as specific for CMV antigens.

Generated by immunoSEQ multiplex PCR, the TCRdb table keeps only in-frame clones and is missing some. The table records around 58,000 clones, around 88% of them present only once. Trimming stripped 5 bases from V and 9 bases from J, with 14 bases between. This CDR3 contains 14 residues. Per the germline V gene, CDR1 is SGHVS and CDR2 is FNYEAQ. A remark on this clone: Its antigen remains unidentified.

The TCR sequence derives from a woman aged 18-29 years in good health and CMV-seronegative. The specimen was PBMCs. The rearrangement uses TRBV7-6 and TRBJ1-6; no definite D call. CDR3 nucleotide sequence: TGTGCCAGCAGCGGAGGCGCAGATGGTTCACCCCTCCACTTT. It is translated as CASSGGADGSPLHF.